The 17 T cell receptor beta chains listed next were all sequenced from one sample in a study of regulatory T cells in long-lasting Graves disease. This sample's time point: persistent/refractory GD, antithyroid drugs over 5 years with positive TRAb. Researchers made the TCR library from RNA that was extracted from PBMCs. iRepertoire HTBI primers and Arm-PCR of CDR3 regions built TCR beta libraries. Each CDR3 protein is one row after TCRdb ran MiXCR on the multiplex PCR reads. The repertoire includes 350,000 to 450,000 distinct CDR3 sequences, 20% of them detected once, and less than 25% sits in the top ten. The sequences come from peripheral blood mononuclear cells (PBMCs), collected when the disease was refractory, from a patient treated with antithyroid drugs. These TCRs come from a female donor with Graves disease.

The V gene is TRBV7-9, the J gene TRBJ2-7, with a weak D call TRBD2 (7 bases). Trimming stripped 5 bases from V and 5 bases from J, with 25 bases between. The CDR3 totals 17 residues. Germline assignment: CDR1 SEHNR and CDR2 FQNEAQ (reference sequence). CDR3 nucleotide sequence: TGTGCCAGCAGCCCCTTTAAGGGGGGGCTGGGGACGGACGAGCAGTACTTC. Translated, it gives CASSPFKGGLGTDEQYF.

This clonotype was recorded a few times. The CDR3 protein is CASSPPRAARVLTF. For the CDR3, the DNA is TGTGCCAGTAGTCCTCCGCGGGCCGCCCGAGTCCTGACTTTC. The V gene is TRBV19, the J gene TRBJ2-6, with D possibly being TRBD2 (5 bases). The V and J ends lost 5 bases and 13 bases respectively, with 18 bases between them. The V gene's germline CDR1 is LNHDA and CDR2 SQIVND (reference sequence). This CDR3 has 14 amino acids.

This chain links TRBV28 with TRBJ1-1; a weak D match, TRBD1 (5 bases). CDR3 length: 14 residues. Germline loops: CDR1 MDHEN, CDR2 SYDVKM. V was trimmed by 4 bases and J by 0 bases, leaving 9 bases between them. The CDR3 here is CASSWGGVNTEAFF. The CDR3 nucleotides are TGTGCCAGCAGTTGGGGGGGGGTGAACACTGAAGCTTTCTTT.

This clonotype was seen ten or more times. The V gene is TRBV11-2, the J gene TRBJ2-6; 10 bases line up with TRBD2. The ends lost 5 bases at V and 2 bases at J; junction bases unmatched: 15. The CDR3 spans 20 residues. Germline V CDR1 and CDR2: SGHAT, FQNNGV. This CDR3 reads CASSKTSSGLANPGANVLTF. The CDR3 DNA sequence: TGTGCCAGCAGCAAAACCTCCTCGGGACTAGCGAACCCTGGGGCCAACGTCCTGACTTTC.

J is TRBJ2-7 and V is TRBV7-2; D possibly matches TRBD1 or TRBD2 (6 bases each). V shed 5 bases and J shed 0 bases, with 17 bases lying between them. Germline loops: CDR1 SGHTA, CDR2 FQGNSA. The CDR3 covers 16 residues. In nucleotides, the CDR3 is TGTGCCAGCAGCCATAGAGGGGGGTTGAGCTCCTACGAGCAGTACTTC. Its translation: CASSHRGGLSSYEQYF.

This clonotype was seen more than once but under ten times. A much larger clone is a single base away; this may be a read error. This chain links TRBV2 with TRBJ1-2, with TRBD1 as a possible D gene (6 bases). The CDR3 runs 13 residues. CDR1 and CDR2 from the germline V gene are SNHLY and FYNNEI. CDR3 in amino acids: CTSSGQRPYGYTF. The CDR3 nucleotides read TGTACCAGCAGTGGACAGCGCCCCTATGGCTACACCTTC.

There are many counts of this clonotype. This chain links TRBV15 with TRBJ2-5; D remains unclear. Deletions cut 5 bases from V and 1 base from J, with 14 bases between. Germline V gene lookup returns CDR1 LNHNV and CDR2 YYDKDF (reference sequence). The CDR3 has 15 residues. The CDR3 DNA sequence: TGTGCCACCAGCGCCCAGGCCATCCTCCAAGAGACCCAGTACTTC. Amino acids: CATSAQAILQETQYF.

As for this clonotype: The conserved phenylalanine or tryptophan is not found at the CDR3 terminus, so this likely reflects a read error. The chain links TRBV27 to TRBJ2-2; possible D gene TRBD2, 6 bases. The CDR3 is made up of 14 amino acids. The V end was cut by 6 bases, the J end by 4 bases, with 12 bases between. Germline V gene lookup returns CDR1 MNHEY and CDR2 SMNVEV (reference sequence). CDR3 protein: CASSRGFITGELFS. The DNA of the CDR3 is TGTGCCAGCAGCCGGGGGTTTATCACCGGGGAGCTGTTTTCT.

This clonotype was recorded at least ten times. The genes are TRBV12-3 or TRBV12-4 and TRBJ2-7; no definite D call. This CDR3 is built from 13 residues. V was shortened by 4 bases and J by 2 bases, with 9 bases between the two germline ends. The CDR3 DNA sequence: TGTGCCAGCAGTTCTCTCTTGACCTACGAGCAGTACTTC. Translation gives CASSSLLTYEQYF.

This clonotype was detected only a few times. V and J are TRBV30 and TRBJ2-7, with D maybe TRBD2 (5 bases). The CDR3 runs to 13 residues. Trimming cost V 5 bases and J 2 bases, with 13 bases left between them. Germline CDR1 reads GTSNPN; CDR2 reads SVGIG (reference sequence). CDR3 coding DNA: TGTGCCTGGGGACTCGCCCATGCCTACGAGCAGTACTTC. Translation: CAWGLAHAYEQYF.

This clonotype appeared many times. The rearrangement links TRBV28 to TRBJ1-5; 7 bases line up with TRBD1. The V gene's germline CDR1 is MDHEN and CDR2 SYDVKM. With V trimmed by 5 bases and J by 1 base, 11 bases remained unmatched. The CDR3 runs 17 residues. The CDR3 region has the DNA TGTGCCAGCAGTCTCCTTCCGGACAGGCCCAGCAATCAGCCCCAGCATTTT. Protein product: CASSLLPDRPSNQPQHF.

This chain links TRBV9 with TRBJ2-3; perhaps TRBD2 as D (7 bases). V gave up 4 bases and J gave up 1 base, with 16 bases separating them. Germline assignment: CDR1 SGDLS and CDR2 YYNGEE. The CDR3 contains 16 residues. The CDR3 region has the DNA TGTGCCAGCAGCAAAGGGGGGGAGGTGGGCACAGATACGCAGTATTTT. It codes for CASSKGGEVGTDTQYF. The full variable domain, in which reference TRBV9 and TRBJ2-3 provide the parts outside the CDR3, is DSGVTQTPKHLITATGQRVTLRCSPRSGDLSVYWYQQSLDQGLQFLIQYYNGEERAKGNILERFSAQQFPDLHSELNLSSLELGDSALYFCASSKGGEVGTDTQYFGPGTRLTVL.

This clonotype occurred a few times. The rearrangement links TRBV28 to TRBJ2-3; 7 nucleotides align to TRBD1. Germline assignment: CDR1 MDHEN and CDR2 SYDVKM. With V trimmed by 1 base and J by 6 bases, 13 bases remained unmatched. This CDR3 comprises 17 residues. CDR3 DNA sequence: TGTGCCAGCAGTTTATCCCCGACAGGGCGTAAGGGGGATACGCAGTATTTT. Translated, it gives CASSLSPTGRKGDTQYF.

The chain couples TRBV28 to TRBJ1-1; weak D call: TRBD1 (5 bases). The length of the CDR3 is 16 residues. The germline V gene encodes CDR1 MDHEN and CDR2 SYDVKM. The V end was cut by 3 bases, the J end by 0 bases, with 14 bases between. Here the CDR3 reads CASSFTGPPLNTEAFF. CDR3 DNA sequence: TGTGCCAGCAGTTTTACAGGCCCGCCTTTGAACACTGAAGCTTTCTTT.

This clonotype was observed a single time. The V and J genes are TRBV7-8 and TRBJ1-6, with 10 positions matching TRBD1. Germline V gene sequence: CDR1 SGHVS, CDR2 FQNEAQ. This CDR3 has 15 amino acids. V shed 6 bases, J shed 8 bases, and the junction held 7 bases outside the gene matches. This CDR3 is CASSMGQGIDSPLHF. The CDR3, as DNA: TGTGCCAGCAGTATGGGACAGGGGATCGATTCACCCCTCCACTTT.

This clonotype has ten or more counts. The genes are TRBV6-2 or TRBV6-3 and TRBJ1-5, with 9 bases aligning to TRBD1. The CDR3 totals 16 residues. Germline CDR1 reads MNHEY; CDR2 reads SVGEGT. The ends lost 6 bases at V and 4 bases at J; junction bases unmatched: 10. CDR3 in DNA: TGTGCCAGCAGAACTCCGACAGGGGGGGTGAATCAGCCCCAGCATTTT. This sequence encodes CASRTPTGGVNQPQHF.

In this sample, this clonotype turned up many times. The rearrangement links TRBV7-3 to TRBJ2-2; D is uncertain. CDR1 and CDR2 from the germline V gene are SGHTA and FQGTGA. This CDR3 has 13 residues. The V end was cut by 5 bases, the J end by 7 bases, with 11 bases between. DNA of the CDR3: TGTGCCAGCAGCCCTGACCCTGGCGGGGAGCTGTTTTTT. It yields the protein CASSPDPGGELFF.